This T cell receptor beta chain stems from a study of cytomegalovirus exposure and HLA in healthy donors. Study-wide results and limits: Later analysis demonstrated an association between a missense DCLRE1C variant and TCR beta V- and J-gene trimming.

With respect to this clone: Its antigen is unidentified.

The PCR was carried out with 60 Vbeta primers and 13 Jbeta primers. Profiled with immunoSEQ multiplex PCR; TCRdb holds only in-frame clones, not every one. This listing includes 70,000 to 80,000 clones. Trimming stripped 8 bases from V and 7 bases from J, with 15 bases between. Per the germline V gene, CDR1 is MNHEY and CDR2 is SVGAGI. The CDR3 consists of 13 residues. The sequencing input was PBMCs. This clonotype originated in a man aged 40-49 years in good health and CMV-seronegative. The chain carries TRBV6-5 and TRBJ1-5; TRBD1 is a possible D gene (6 bases). This chain's CDR3 is CASRGGAGQPQHF. Here the CDR3 DNA reads TGTGCCAGCCGGGGGGGGGCAGGACAGCCCCAGCATTTT.